This TCR beta chain was recovered during a study of preoperative IRX-2 immunotherapy in early breast cancer. Treatment reported: preoperative locoregional IRX-2 cytokine immunotherapy. Patients received preoperative, locoregional IRX-2 cytokine immunotherapy in a phase Ib study. TCRdb keeps only in-frame clones here, not all; method: immunoSEQ multiplex PCR. The data show about 42,000 clones, approximately 80% seen once. The sample here was tumor tissue, taken after IRX-2 immunotherapy. The origin of this receptor is a human donor with breast cancer.

The CDR3, as DNA: TGTGCCAGCTCACGTGGACAGTCCCCGGCCCTCCACTTT. It specifies CASSRGQSPALHF. The V and J genes are TRBV18 and TRBJ1-6, with D perhaps matching TRBD1 (6 bases). The CDR3 loop spans 13 amino acids. V lost 4 bases and J lost 14, with 15 bases in between. Per the germline V gene, CDR1 is KGHSH and CDR2 is LQKENI.